The rows below give T cell receptor beta chains drawn from one sample of a study of T cell responses to AZD1222 COVID-19 vaccine. Clones were sequenced by immunoSEQ multiplex PCR, and TCRdb holds only the in-frame ones, with some missing. The repertoire holds some 130,000 clones, with 90% as singletons. The sequenced sample was peripheral blood, obtained on day 0 of AZD1222 vaccination. All receptors come from an adult in good health. Each CDR3 is given without its conserved first and last residue. Each record gives: clone size, V gene, CDR3 protein. Clone size is not always given. Where it is, it says once, few, many or a class for expanded clones.

clone_size: .
v_call: TRBV18
cdr3_aa: ASSPWDLAGEGSSYEQY

clone_size: .
v_call: TRBV19
cdr3_aa: ASSITVNTEAF

clone_size: once
v_call: TRBV15
cdr3_aa: ATRRTGVTNEKLF

clone_size: .
v_call: TRBV9
cdr3_aa: ASSARQESPLH

clone_size: .
v_call: TRBV15
cdr3_aa: ATSREIEQF

clone_size: .
v_call: TRBV15
cdr3_aa: ATSRDRGPENTIY

clone_size: .
v_call: TRBV15
cdr3_aa: ATSRDRGREQPQH

clone_size: .
v_call: TRBV6-6
cdr3_aa: ASSLQGADNSPLH

clone_size: .
v_call: TRBV6-2/TRBV6-3
cdr3_aa: ASRPQGWSNQPQH

clone_size: .
v_call: TRBV30
cdr3_aa: AWSVGTNYGYT

clone_size: .
v_call: TRBV7-9
cdr3_aa: ASSLGLAGGEETQY

clone_size: .
v_call: TRBV2
cdr3_aa: ASSPHLSGANVLT

clone_size: .
v_call: TRBV6-1
cdr3_aa: ASSDTSNSGNTIY

clone_size: .
v_call: TRBV5-5
cdr3_aa: ASSFFGGDPGANVLT

clone_size: .
v_call: TRBV7-9
cdr3_aa: ASSPTGGEQY

clone_size: .
v_call: TRBV7-9
cdr3_aa: ASSLAGASWRKLF

clone_size: .
v_call: TRBV28
cdr3_aa: ASSTPGAAYTYEQY

clone_size: .
v_call: TRBV18
cdr3_aa: ASSRGAVSNQPQH

clone_size: .
v_call: TRBV6-2/TRBV6-3
cdr3_aa: ASSYFGGRGELF

clone_size: .
v_call: TRBV27
cdr3_aa: ASSFEGARGYT

clone_size: .
v_call: TRBV30
cdr3_aa: AWSSGPNSPLH

clone_size: .
v_call: TRBV3-1/TRBV3-2
cdr3_aa: ASSQDRAGGWTEAF

clone_size: .
v_call: TRBV7-2
cdr3_aa: ASRVPQGYGYT

clone_size: once
v_call: TRBV7-9
cdr3_aa: ASSPKGGSNYGYT

clone_size: .
v_call: TRBV11-2
cdr3_aa: ASTFGTGPYNEQF